The TCR beta chain described here comes from a study of blood T cell repertoires in COVID-19. Whole-study context: The samples span acute and convalescent COVID-19 from the United States, Italy and Spain.

Some clones are missing from TCRdb's copy, which holds only in-frame ones; the method was immunoSEQ multiplex PCR. The table shows approximately 350,000 clones, with roughly 90% occurring only once. The CDR3 extends over 14 amino acids. Germline loops: CDR1 SEHNR, CDR2 FQNEAQ (reference sequence). This clone was observed once. At one of its ends the junction is not consistent with the germline gene, which may arise from a read error. V gene TRBV7-9 combines with J gene TRBJ2-7, with TRBD1 matching 7 bases. This receptor was taken from a man aged 40-55 years with acute or convalescent COVID-19. The specimen was peripheral blood. This chain's CDR3 is CASSLGTASNEQYF. CDR3 DNA sequence: TGTGCCAGCAGCCTAGGGACAGCCTCCAACGAGCAGTACTTC.